The T cell receptor (beta chain) described here comes from a study of T-cell memory formation after mild COVID-19. Study-wide results and caveats: Still unconfirmed is whether the second-wave clones peaking on day 37 recognized SARS-CoV-2.

As regards this clonotype: Antigen specificity is unknown.

In TCRdb, the 5' RACE reads were re-called with MiXCR into one record per CDR3 protein. The sample consists of 150,000 to 200,000 distinct CDR3 sequences, around a tenth of them appearing once. The sequence was obtained from a man between 18 and 29 years old who had mild COVID-19 (a few samples of this study predate the infection). Cell type and time point are not known. What was sequenced was PBMCs or a T cell subset sorted from them (not recorded which).

The CDR3 bases are TGCAGTGCTAGAGATGGGGAGACGCAAGAGACCCAGTACTTC. It encodes CSARDGETQETQYF. V and J are TRBV20-1 and TRBJ2-5, with D possibly being TRBD2 (5 bases). Trimming cost V 0 bases and J 2 bases, with 10 bases left between them. The germline V gene encodes CDR1 DFQATT and CDR2 SNEGSKA (reference sequence). This CDR3 is built from 14 residues.